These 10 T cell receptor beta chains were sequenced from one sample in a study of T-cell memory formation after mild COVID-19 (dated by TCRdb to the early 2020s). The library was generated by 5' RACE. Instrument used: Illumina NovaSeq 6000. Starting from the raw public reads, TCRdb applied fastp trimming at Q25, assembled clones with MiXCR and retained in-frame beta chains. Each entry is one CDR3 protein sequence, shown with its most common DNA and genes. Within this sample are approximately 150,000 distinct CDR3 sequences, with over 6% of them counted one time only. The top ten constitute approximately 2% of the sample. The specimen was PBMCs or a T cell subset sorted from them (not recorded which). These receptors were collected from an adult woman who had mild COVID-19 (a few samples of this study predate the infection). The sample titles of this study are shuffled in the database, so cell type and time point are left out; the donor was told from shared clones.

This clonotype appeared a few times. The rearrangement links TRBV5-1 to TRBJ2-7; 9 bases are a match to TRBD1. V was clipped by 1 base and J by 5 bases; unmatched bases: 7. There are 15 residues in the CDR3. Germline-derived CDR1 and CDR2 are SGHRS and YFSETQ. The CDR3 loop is CASSLRDREVDEQYF. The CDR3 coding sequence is TGCGCCAGCAGCTTGAGGGACAGGGAAGTTGACGAGCAGTACTTC.

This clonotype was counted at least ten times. CDR3 residues: CASRHGRGYTDTQYF. The CDR3 region has the DNA TGTGCCAGCAGGCACGGGAGGGGGTATACAGATACGCAGTATTTT. This rearrangement joins TRBV6-2 or TRBV6-3 to TRBJ2-3; 8 bases are a match to TRBD2. Germline lookup yields CDR1 MNHEY and CDR2 SVGEGT. The CDR3 extends over 15 amino acids. V was pared by 6 bases and J by 3 bases, with 8 bases of the junction left unmatched.

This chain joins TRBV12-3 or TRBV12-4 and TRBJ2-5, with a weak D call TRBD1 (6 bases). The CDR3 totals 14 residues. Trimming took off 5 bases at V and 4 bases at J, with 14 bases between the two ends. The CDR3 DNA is TGTGCCAGCAGTGAAGGTGGCAGGGGAGAGACCCAGTACTTC. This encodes CASSEGGRGETQYF.

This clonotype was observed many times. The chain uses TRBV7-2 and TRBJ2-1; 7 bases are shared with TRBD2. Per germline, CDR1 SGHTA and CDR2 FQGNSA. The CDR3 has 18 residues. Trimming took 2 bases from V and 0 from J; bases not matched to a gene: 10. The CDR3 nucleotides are TGTGCCAGCAGCTTACCACCTTCCGGCGGGAGCTCCTACAATGAGCAGTTCTTC. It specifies CASSLPPSGGSSYNEQFF.

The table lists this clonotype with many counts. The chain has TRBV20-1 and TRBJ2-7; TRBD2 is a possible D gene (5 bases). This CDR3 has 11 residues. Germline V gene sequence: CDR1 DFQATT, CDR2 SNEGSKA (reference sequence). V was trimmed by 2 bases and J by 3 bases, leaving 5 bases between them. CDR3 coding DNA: TGCAGTGCTAGACGGGACTACGAGCAGTACTTC. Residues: CSARRDYEQYF.

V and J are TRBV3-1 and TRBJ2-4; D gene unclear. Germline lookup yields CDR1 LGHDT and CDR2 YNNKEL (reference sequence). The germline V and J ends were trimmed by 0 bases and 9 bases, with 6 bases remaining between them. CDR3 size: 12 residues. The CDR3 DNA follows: TGTGCCAGCAGCCAAGAAAGAGCCATTCAGTACTTC. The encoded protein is CASSQERAIQYF.

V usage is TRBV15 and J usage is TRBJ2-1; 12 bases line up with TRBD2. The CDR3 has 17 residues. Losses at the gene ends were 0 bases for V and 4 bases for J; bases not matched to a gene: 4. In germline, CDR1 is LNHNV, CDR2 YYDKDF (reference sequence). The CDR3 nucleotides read TGTGCCACCAGCAGAGAGACTAGCGGGAGTGTATACAATGAGCAGTTCTTC. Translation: CATSRETSGSVYNEQFF.

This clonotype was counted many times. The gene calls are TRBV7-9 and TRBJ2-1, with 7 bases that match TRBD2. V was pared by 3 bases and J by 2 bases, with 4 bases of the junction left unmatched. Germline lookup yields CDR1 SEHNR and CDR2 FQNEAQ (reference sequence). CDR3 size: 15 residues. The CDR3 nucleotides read TGTGCCAGCAGCTTGGAGAGCGGGGCCTACAATGAGCAGTTCTTC. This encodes CASSLESGAYNEQFF.

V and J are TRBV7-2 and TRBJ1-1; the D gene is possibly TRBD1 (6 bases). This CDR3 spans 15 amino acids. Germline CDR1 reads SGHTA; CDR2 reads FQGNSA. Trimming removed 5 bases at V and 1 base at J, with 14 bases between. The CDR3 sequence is CASSQRTARNTEAFF. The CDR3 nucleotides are TGTGCCAGCAGCCAGCGGACAGCGAGGAACACTGAAGCTTTCTTT.

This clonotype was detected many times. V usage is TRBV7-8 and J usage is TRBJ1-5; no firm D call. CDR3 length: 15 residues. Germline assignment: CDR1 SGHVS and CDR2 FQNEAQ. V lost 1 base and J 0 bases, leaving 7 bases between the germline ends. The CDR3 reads CASSLVGSSNQPQHF. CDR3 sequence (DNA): TGTGCCAGCAGCTTAGTAGGCTCTAGCAATCAGCCCCAGCATTTT.